This TCR beta chain came from a study of CD8+CD57+ T cells in acquired aplastic anemia. As to this clonotype: A much larger clone differs by one base, so this may be a read error.

Patients chosen for sequencing had CD8+CD57+ cells that had expanded, as shown by flow cytometry. Blood sampling was performed on the patients, and none of them had received therapy by then. According to the study, genomic DNA was the template for TCR beta VDJ and CDR3 profiling. TCRdb independently ran MiXCR on the reads; one entry per CDR3 protein. Altogether 150,000 to 200,000 distinct CDR3 sequences are present, around half being singletons, with the ten largest covering around 1%. CDR1 and CDR2 (germline): SGHRS, YFSETQ. This CDR3 comprises 16 residues. This clonotype originated in a human donor with aplastic anemia. The chain uses TRBV5-1 and TRBJ2-7, with D perhaps matching TRBD2 (6 bases). Input material: sorted CD4+, CD8+, or CD8+CD57+ T cells (not recorded which) from PBMCs. CDR3 sequence: CASSLSVRDSPYEQCF. DNA of the CDR3: TGCGCCAGCAGCTTGAGTGTCCGGGACTCACCGTACGAGCAGTGCTTC.